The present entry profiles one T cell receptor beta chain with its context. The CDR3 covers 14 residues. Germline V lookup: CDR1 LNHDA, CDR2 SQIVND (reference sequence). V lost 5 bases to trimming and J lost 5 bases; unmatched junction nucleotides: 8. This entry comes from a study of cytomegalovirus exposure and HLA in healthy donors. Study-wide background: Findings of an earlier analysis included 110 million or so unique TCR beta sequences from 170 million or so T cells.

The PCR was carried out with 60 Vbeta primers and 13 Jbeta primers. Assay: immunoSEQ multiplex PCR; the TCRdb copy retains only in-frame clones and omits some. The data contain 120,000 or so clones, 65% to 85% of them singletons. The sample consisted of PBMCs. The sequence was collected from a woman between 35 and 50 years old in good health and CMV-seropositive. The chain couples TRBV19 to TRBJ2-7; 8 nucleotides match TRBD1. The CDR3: CASSPRTGPNEQYF. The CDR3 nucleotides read TGTGCCAGTAGTCCTAGGACAGGGCCCAACGAGCAGTACTTC.